The source of this TCR beta chain is a study of identical twins. Study findings and constraints: Twins showed weaker excess sharing in their beta out-of-frame sequences.

Healthy Caucasians, and only they, were the donors. On this clonotype itself: Its antigen is still unknown. This may be a read error, as it is one base from a much larger clone.

Looked up from germline, CDR1 is DFQATT and CDR2 is SNEGSKA (reference sequence). This CDR3 contains 15 residues. The V and J ends lost 0 bases and 4 bases, in that order; junction bases with no gene match: 3. Using its own MiXCR run on the 5' RACE reads, TCRdb lists one record per CDR3 protein. The data hold 1.5 million to 2 million distinct CDR3 sequences, with under 35% observed a single time. This chain links TRBV20-1 with TRBJ1-1; 12 nucleotides match TRBD1. This clonotype was sampled from a newborn girl in good health. Sequences were obtained from cord blood. The CDR3 region has the DNA TGCAGTGCTAGAGATCCGGGACAGGGGGCCACTGAAGCTTTCTTT. Translation: CSARDPGQGATEAFF.